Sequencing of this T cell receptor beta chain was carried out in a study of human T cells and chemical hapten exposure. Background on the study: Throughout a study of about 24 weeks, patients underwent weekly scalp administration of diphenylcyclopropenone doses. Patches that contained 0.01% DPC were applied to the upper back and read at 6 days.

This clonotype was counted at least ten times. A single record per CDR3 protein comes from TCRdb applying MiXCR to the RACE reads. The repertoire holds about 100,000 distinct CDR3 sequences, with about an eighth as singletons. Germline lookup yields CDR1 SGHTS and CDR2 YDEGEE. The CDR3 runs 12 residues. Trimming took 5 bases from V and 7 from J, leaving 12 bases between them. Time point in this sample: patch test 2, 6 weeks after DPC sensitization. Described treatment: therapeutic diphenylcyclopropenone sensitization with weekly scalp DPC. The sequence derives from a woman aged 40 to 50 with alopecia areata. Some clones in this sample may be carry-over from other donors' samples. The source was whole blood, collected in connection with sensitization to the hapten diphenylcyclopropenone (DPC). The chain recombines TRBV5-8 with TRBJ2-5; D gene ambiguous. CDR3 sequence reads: CASSLSWGTQYF. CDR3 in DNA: TGTGCCAGCAGTTTGTCCTGGGGGACCCAGTACTTC.